This TCR beta chain derives from a study of PD-1 blockade in classical Hodgkin lymphoma. General observations from the study: The study found complete responders had baseline diversity similar to newly diagnosed patients.

Exposure to brentuximab vedotin varied, and each patient had relapsed following autologous stem cell transplantation. The germline V gene has CDR1 GTSNPN and CDR2 SVGIG (reference sequence). V dropped 6 bases and J dropped 3; count of bases not matched to a gene: 16. There are 17 residues in the CDR3. TCRdb's copy holds only in-frame clones and misses some; the assay was immunoSEQ multiplex PCR. This table has over 10,000 clones, about 82% appearing once. In this sample, this clone turned up a few times. Its antigen is still unknown. The sample consisted of peripheral blood mononuclear cells (PBMCs), taken at baseline. The chain recombines TRBV30 with TRBJ2-5; 10 positions match TRBD1. This TCR was recovered from a human donor with classical Hodgkin lymphoma. This CDR3 is CACLYPRTGGKKETQYF. CDR3 nucleotide sequence: TGTGCCTGCCTTTACCCCCGGACAGGGGGTAAAAAAGAGACCCAGTACTTC. The whole variable domain, filled in from reference TRBV30 and TRBJ2-5, reads SQTIHQWPATLVQPVGSPLSLECTVEGTSNPNLYWYRQAAGRGLQLLFYSVGIGQISSEVPQNLSASRPQDRQFILSSKKLLLSDSGFYLCACLYPRTGGKKETQYFGPGTRLLVL.